This TCR beta chain was retrieved from a study of blood T cell repertoires in COVID-19. The V gene's germline CDR1 is KGHSH and CDR2 LQKENI. The CDR3 loop spans 14 amino acids. With 3 bases clipped from V and 3 bases from J, the junction kept 1 base outside the gene matches. Libraries were prepared by immunoSEQ multiplex PCR; TCRdb keeps only in-frame clonotypes and omits some of them. The sample includes some 190,000 clones, approximately 86% of them seen just once. The TCR originated in a man between 18 and 29 years old with active or convalescent COVID-19. The V and J genes are TRBV18 and TRBJ1-3; 8 bases line up with TRBD1. Sequenced input: peripheral blood. DNA of the CDR3: TGTGCCAGCTCACCGGGGACAGGTGGAAACACCATATATTTT. Protein sequence: CASSPGTGGNTIYF.